The 24 T cell receptor beta chains presented below share a single source sample, sequenced in a study of T cell responses to AZD1222 COVID-19 vaccine. This table comes from immunoSEQ multiplex PCR, and its TCRdb copy is limited to in-frame clones, with some not included. The table shows about 170,000 clones, with about 90% occurring only once. The sample consisted of peripheral blood, taken 28 days after the second dose of the MenACWY control vaccine. The receptors originated from an adult who received the MenACWY meningococcal vaccine as a control.

This clone appeared a few times. The V and J genes are TRBV6-1 and TRBJ1-5, with a possible D match to TRBD1 (5 bases). Germline V gene lookup returns CDR1 MNHNS and CDR2 SASEGT. With 2 bases removed from V and 2 bases from J, the gap between germline ends came to 13 bases. The CDR3 runs to 16 residues. The CDR3 spells CASSERAGIGNQPQHF. The CDR3 coding sequence is TGTGCCAGCAGTGAAAGGGCAGGGATAGGCAATCAGCCCCAGCATTTT.

The V and J genes are TRBV30 and TRBJ1-5; D gene ambiguous. The CDR3 length is 14 residues. Germline V gene sequence: CDR1 GTSNPN, CDR2 SVGIG (reference sequence). The V end was cut by 3 bases, the J end by 0 bases, with 9 bases between. Written as DNA, the CDR3 is TGTGCCTGGAGCACCCGCTATAGCAATCAGCCCCAGCATTTT. This sequence encodes CAWSTRYSNQPQHF. Full variable domain (outside the CDR3, taken from reference TRBV30 and TRBJ1-5): SQTIHQWPATLVQPVGSPLSLECTVEGTSNPNLYWYRQAAGRGLQLLFYSVGIGQISSEVPQNLSASRPQDRQFILSSKKLLLSDSGFYLCAWSTRYSNQPQHFGDGTRLSIL.

The CDR3 loop is CAFAQGGQPQHF. The CDR3 DNA sequence: TGTGCCTTCGCACAGGGAGGACAGCCCCAGCATTTT. This sequence joins TRBV30 and TRBJ1-5; possible D gene TRBD1, 6 bases. CDR1 is GTSNPN and CDR2 is SVGIG in the germline V gene (reference sequence). The germline V and J ends were trimmed by 7 bases and 7 bases, with 14 bases remaining between them. The CDR3 is 12 residues long.

This clone appeared a few times. The J gene is TRBJ1-1, the V gene TRBV18, with D tentatively TRBD1 (5 bases). Germline V gene data show CDR1 as KGHSH and CDR2 as LQKENI. Trimming removed 9 bases from V and 1 base from J, with 6 bases in between. There are 11 residues in the CDR3. CDR3 sequence reads: CASQGNTEAFF. The CDR3 coding sequence is TGTGCCAGTCAGGGGAACACTGAAGCTTTCTTT.

The V gene is TRBV9, the J gene TRBJ2-1, with TRBD2 as a possible D gene (5 bases). Per the germline V gene, CDR1 is SGDLS and CDR2 is YYNGEE. V gave up 0 bases and J gave up 7 bases, with 14 bases separating them. The CDR3 sequence is 15 residues long. Here the CDR3 DNA reads TGTGCCAGCAGCGTAGTTAGCTTATCGGGGAATGAGCAGTTCTTC. This encodes CASSVVSLSGNEQFF. The full variable domain, with the rest looked up from reference TRBV9 and TRBJ2-1, is DSGVTQTPKHLITATGQRVTLRCSPRSGDLSVYWYQQSLDQGLQFLIQYYNGEERAKGNILERFSAQQFPDLHSELNLSSLELGDSALYFCASSVVSLSGNEQFFGPGTRLTVL.

The chain carries TRBV4-3 and TRBJ2-1; 9 positions agree with TRBD2. Unmatched junction bases numbered 4, after V lost 5 bases and J lost 2 bases. CDR3 size: 15 residues. From germline, CDR1 is LGHNA and CDR2 YSLEER. This chain's CDR3 is CASSEGLAPYNEQFF. The CDR3 nucleotides read TGCGCCAGCAGCGAGGGACTAGCCCCCTACAATGAGCAGTTCTTC.

V and J are TRBV7-9 and TRBJ2-2; 7 bases are a match to TRBD1. CDR1 is SEHNR, CDR2 FQNEAQ, per germline (reference sequence). The CDR3 has 15 residues. Losses at the gene ends were 4 bases for V and 1 base for J; bases not matched to a gene: 3. The CDR3 bases are TGTGCCAGCAGCTGGGGACAGTTGAACACCGGGGAGCTGTTTTTT. Its translation is CASSWGQLNTGELFF.

The chain carries TRBV6-5 and TRBJ2-7, with 9 bases aligning to TRBD2. The germline gives CDR1 MNHEY, CDR2 SVGAGI. This CDR3 contains 15 residues. Trimming at V came to 6 bases and at J to 2 bases, leaving 8 bases not matched to a gene. CDR3 residues: CASSTSGSLPYEQYF. The CDR3 coding sequence is TGTGCCAGCAGCACTAGCGGGTCCCTACCCTACGAGCAGTACTTC.

The chain is built from TRBV9 and TRBJ1-3; possible D gene TRBD1, 5 bases. CDR3 size: 15 residues. Per the germline V gene, CDR1 is SGDLS and CDR2 is YYNGEE. The V end was cut by 4 bases, the J end by 2 bases, with 13 bases between. As DNA, the CDR3 is TGTGCCAGCAGCAATAACCCAGGGACTGGAAACACCATATATTTT. Encoded protein: CASSNNPGTGNTIYF.

The chain links TRBV5-1 to TRBJ1-4, with unresolved D. From germline, CDR1 is SGHRS and CDR2 YFSETQ. V gave up 0 bases and J gave up 0 bases, with 9 bases separating them. The CDR3 covers 16 residues. Written as DNA, the CDR3 is TGCGCCAGCAGCTTGGCCCCATCCCCAACTAATGAAAAACTGTTTTTT. Its translation is CASSLAPSPTNEKLFF.

This clone is a singleton in its sample. The genes are TRBV7-7 and TRBJ2-1; no clear D. CDR3 length: 13 residues. The V and J ends lost 2 bases and 5 bases respectively, with 7 bases between them. The germline V gene has CDR1 SSHAT and CDR2 FNYEAQ (reference sequence). The CDR3 DNA follows: TGTGCCAGCAGCTTATCCGCGGACAATGAGCAGTTCTTC. This encodes CASSLSADNEQFF.

The chain couples TRBV7-9 to TRBJ2-1; D ambiguous. CDR1 is SEHNR, CDR2 FQNEAQ, per germline (reference sequence). Trimming removed 5 bases at V and 6 bases at J, with 8 bases between. CDR3 length equals 12 residues. The CDR3 region is CASSLSTNEQFF. The CDR3 DNA is TGTGCCAGCAGCCTTAGTACCAATGAGCAGTTCTTC.

The chain recombines TRBV28 with TRBJ1-3; D remains ambiguous. Trimming pared 3 bases from V and 0 bases from J, leaving 9 bases between. This CDR3 has 15 residues. Germline V CDR1 and CDR2: MDHEN, SYDVKM. For the CDR3, the DNA is TGTGCCAGCAGTTTCCGACGGGTCTCTGGAAACACCATATATTTT. Encoded protein: CASSFRRVSGNTIYF.

The rearrangement links TRBV30 to TRBJ1-1; D unresolved. The ends were cut back, 0 bases at V and 11 bases at J, with 16 bases in the middle. Germline V gene data show CDR1 as GTSNPN and CDR2 as SVGIG (reference sequence). The CDR3 loop spans 13 amino acids. CDR3 bases: TGTGCCTGGAGTGTAAGCGCCGACCTAGAGGCTTTCTTT. Protein sequence: CAWSVSADLEAFF.

This clone was detected a few times. The chain combines TRBV10-3 with TRBJ1-3, with D unclear. V was clipped by 4 bases and J by 4 bases, with 2 bases between them. Germline lookup yields CDR1 ENHRY and CDR2 SYGVKD. The length of the CDR3 is 11 residues. CDR3 loop: CAISGGNTIYF. The CDR3, as DNA: TGTGCCATCAGTGGGGGAAACACCATATATTTT.

The chain recombines TRBV3-1 (or the pseudogene TRBV3-2) with TRBJ1-4; D may be TRBD1 (6 bases). CDR1 is LGHDT, CDR2 YNNKEL, per germline (reference sequence). The CDR3 has 13 residues. With 6 bases removed from V and 8 bases from J, the gap between germline ends came to 13 bases. CDR3 residues: CASSLQGYEKLFF. The CDR3 DNA sequence: TGTGCCAGCAGTTTGCAGGGGTACGAAAAACTGTTTTTT.

The chain couples TRBV29-1 to TRBJ2-3, with TRBD2 matching over 15 bases. The CDR3 runs to 17 residues. CDR1 and CDR2 (germline): SQVTM, ANQGSEA. The ends lost 5 bases at V and 1 base at J; junction bases unmatched: 7. CDR3 bases: TGCAGCGTTTCCGGACTAGCGGGAGGGCCCCGCACAGATACGCAGTATTTT. Encoded protein: CSVSGLAGGPRTDTQYF.

The chain recombines TRBV5-5 with TRBJ2-2; D gene uncertain. CDR1 SGHKS and CDR2 YYEKEE come from the germline V gene (reference sequence). V was shortened by 4 bases and J by 5 bases, with 12 bases between the two germline ends. The CDR3 is 14 residues long. The CDR3 reads CASSPSTVTGELFF. CDR3 coding DNA: TGTGCCAGCAGCCCATCGACTGTGACCGGGGAGCTGTTTTTT. Complete variable domain (other parts from reference TRBV5-5 and TRBJ2-2): DAGVTQSPTHLIKTRGQQVTLRCSPISGHKSVSWYQQVLGQGPQFIFQYYEKEERGRGNFPDRFSARQFPNYSSELNVNALLLGDSALYLCASSPSTVTGELFFGEGSRLTVL.

The chain has TRBV9 and TRBJ1-1; no clear D. The CDR3 is 14 residues long. CDR1 is SGDLS and CDR2 is YYNGEE in the germline V gene. Trimming removed 3 bases from V and 4 bases from J, with 13 bases in between. CDR3 in amino acids: CASSEGRVGTEAFF. CDR3 nucleotide sequence: TGTGCCAGCAGCGAAGGGAGGGTGGGCACTGAAGCTTTCTTT.

V and J are TRBV29-1 and TRBJ1-4; D perhaps matches TRBD1 (5 bases). V dropped 5 bases and J dropped 7 bases, with 14 bases sitting between them. The CDR3 spans 13 residues. Per the germline V gene, CDR1 is SQVTM and CDR2 is ANQGSEA. The CDR3 protein is CSVLRDGPEKLFF. As DNA, the CDR3 is TGCAGCGTTTTGCGGGACGGTCCTGAAAAACTGTTTTTT. The entire variable domain, with the rest obtained from reference TRBV29-1 and TRBJ1-4, is as follows: SAVISQKPSRDICQRGTSLTIQCQVDSQVTMMFWYRQQPGQSLTLIATANQGSEATYESGFVIDKFPISRPNLTFSTLTVSNMSPEDSSIYLCSVLRDGPEKLFFGSGTQLSVL.

The genes are TRBV7-9 and TRBJ2-7, with D unresolved. Germline V gives CDR1 SEHNR, CDR2 FQNEAQ (reference sequence). V lost 5 bases and J lost 6, with 11 bases in between. CDR3 size: 12 residues. This chain's CDR3 is CASSPASGEQYF. CDR3 in DNA: TGTGCCAGCAGCCCGGCATCGGGCGAGCAGTACTTC.

V usage is TRBV30 and J usage is TRBJ1-2; TRBD1 is a possible D gene (5 bases). The germline gives CDR1 GTSNPN, CDR2 SVGIG (reference sequence). This CDR3 has 13 residues. V lost 0 bases to trimming and J lost 5 bases, with 10 bases between them. CDR3 in DNA: TGTGCCTGGAGTGTACATGGGGGGTATGGCTACACCTTC. It encodes CAWSVHGGYGYTF.

This clone was detected once. The chain recombines TRBV28 with TRBJ2-3; TRBD2 matches 8 bases. The CDR3 is made up of 15 amino acids. Germline V gives CDR1 MDHEN, CDR2 SYDVKM. The V gene end was trimmed by 8 bases and the J gene end by 4 bases; junction bases not matched to a gene: 11. For the CDR3, the DNA is TGTGCCAGCTCCTCAGCGGGACTAGGAGCAGATACGCAGTATTTT. Residues: CASSSAGLGADTQYF. Full variable domain (rest looked up from reference TRBV28 and TRBJ2-3): DVKVTQSSRYLVKRTGEKVFLECVQDMDHENMFWYRQDPGLGLRLIYFSYDVKMKEKGDIPEGYSVSREKKERFSLILESASTNQTSMYLCASSSAGLGADTQYFGPGTRLTVL.

The chain uses TRBV7-6 and TRBJ2-2; no clear D gene. V gave up 5 bases and J gave up 7 bases, with 5 bases separating them. Germline-derived CDR1 and CDR2 are SGHVS and FNYEAQ. This CDR3 is built from 11 residues. The DNA of the CDR3 is TGTGCCAGCAGCCGGAGCGGGGAGCTGTTTTTT. It is translated as CASSRSGELFF. Full variable domain (rest looked up from reference TRBV7-6 and TRBJ2-2): GAGVSQSPRYKVTKRGQDVALRCDPISGHVSLYWYRQALGQGPEFLTYFNYEAQQDKSGLPNDRFSAERPEGSISTLTIQRTEQRDSAMYRCASSRSGELFFGEGSRLTVL.